One and the same sample provided the 25 T cell receptor beta chains below, sequenced in a study of blood T cell repertoires in COVID-19. The repertoire was sequenced with immunoSEQ multiplex PCR; TCRdb's copy has only in-frame clones and lacks some. The sample records roughly 300,000 clones, approximately 85% being singletons. Sequencing used peripheral blood. Source of these receptors: a human donor in a cohort sampled during active COVID-19.

The chain uses TRBV7-9 and TRBJ2-7; maybe TRBD1 (6 bases). Trimming took 4 bases from V and 3 from J, leaving 13 bases between them. In germline, CDR1 is SEHNR, CDR2 FQNEAQ (reference sequence). There are 14 residues in the CDR3. CDR3 residues: CASSSRDTIYEQYF. The CDR3 DNA sequence: TGTGCCAGCAGCTCCAGGGACACGATCTACGAGCAGTACTTC. Variable domain in full (rest from reference TRBV7-9 and TRBJ2-7): DTGVSQNPRHKITKRGQNVTFRCDPISEHNRLYWYRQTLGQGPEFLTYFQNEAQLEKSRLLSDRFSAERPKGSFSTLEIQRTEQGDSAMYLCASSSRDTIYEQYFGPGTRLTVT.

As regards this clone: Other DNA sequences within the sample encode an identical CDR3. This rearrangement joins TRBV19 to TRBJ2-3, with D possibly matching TRBD1 (6 bases). Germline assignment: CDR1 LNHDA and CDR2 SQIVND (reference sequence). V was clipped by 1 base and J by 4 bases, with 6 bases between them. The CDR3 sequence is 13 residues long. The CDR3: CASSIGGPDTQYF. The CDR3 nucleotides read TGTGCCAGTAGTATAGGGGGGCCAGATACGCAGTATTTT.

J is TRBJ1-2 and V is TRBV15; 10 bases are a match to TRBD1. Germline assignment: CDR1 LNHNV and CDR2 YYDKDF (reference sequence). V trimming: 1 base; J trimming: 6 bases; junction bases outside the gene matches: 5. The CDR3 loop spans 15 amino acids. Written as DNA, the CDR3 is TGTGCCACCAGCAGAGGACAGGGGGCTAATGATGGCTACACCTTC. It yields the protein CATSRGQGANDGYTF.

In this sample, this clone turned up once. This chain joins TRBV4-1 and TRBJ2-7, with a possible D match to TRBD2 (5 bases). The CDR3 is 14 amino acids. The V end was cut by 0 bases, the J end by 3 bases, with 9 bases between. Germline CDR1 and CDR2: MGHRA and YSYEKL. The CDR3 sequence: CASSQEQRNYEQYF. In nucleotides, the CDR3 is TGCGCCAGCAGCCAAGAACAGCGGAACTACGAGCAGTACTTC.

This sequence joins TRBV27 and TRBJ1-1; TRBD1 might be the D (5 bases). The CDR3 contains 13 residues. Trimming took off 7 bases at V and 2 bases at J, with 11 bases between the two ends. Germline values: CDR1 MNHEY, CDR2 SMNVEV (reference sequence). The CDR3 here is CASIPTGNTEAFF. CDR3 coding DNA: TGTGCCAGCATACCCACAGGTAACACTGAAGCTTTCTTT.

This clone showed up just a few times. The chain is built from TRBV19 and TRBJ2-3, with 14 bases aligning to TRBD2. Trimming cost V 5 bases and J 5 bases; bases outside gene matches: 9. This CDR3 is built from 17 residues. Germline CDR1 reads LNHDA; CDR2 reads SQIVND (reference sequence). CDR3 DNA: TGTGCCAGTAGTTCCCGACTAGCGGGGGGGACCAGAGATACGCAGTATTTT. It is translated as CASSSRLAGGTRDTQYF.

As to this clone: This sequence may be a read error, since a much larger clone differs from it by one base. This specimen includes other DNA sequences encoding the same CDR3. The J gene is TRBJ1-3, the V gene TRBV19, with a possible D match to TRBD1 (6 bases). In germline, CDR1 is LNHDA, CDR2 SQIVND (reference sequence). The V end was cut by 8 bases, the J end by 4 bases, with 15 bases between. The CDR3 sequence is 14 residues long. The CDR3 region has the DNA TGTGCCAGTGCGGGGGGCGCGAAAGGAAACACCATATATTTT. It specifies CASAGGAKGNTIYF. The whole variable domain, remainder taken from reference TRBV19 and TRBJ1-3, is DGGITQSPKYLFRKEGQNVTLSCEQNLNHDAMYWYRQDPGQGLRLIYYSQIVNDFQKGDIAEGYSVSREKKESFPLTVTSAQKNPTAFYLCASAGGAKGNTIYFGEGSWLTVV.

This clone was counted once. This chain uses TRBV2 with TRBJ1-6; D is unclear. V was pared by 7 bases and J by 7 bases, with 11 bases between. Germline V gene sequence: CDR1 SNHLY, CDR2 FYNNEI. The CDR3 length is 13 residues. CDR3 coding DNA: TGTGCCAGCACGGAGAGTATAAATTCACCCCTCCACTTT. This sequence encodes CASTESINSPLHF.

V is TRBV11-2 and J is TRBJ1-1, with D possibly matching TRBD1 (5 bases). CDR3 length: 15 amino acids. Germline CDR1 is SGHAT and CDR2 is FQNNGV. V lost 2 bases to trimming and J lost 2 bases, with 12 bases between them. This chain's CDR3 is CASSLSRVGNTEAFF. Written as DNA, the CDR3 is TGTGCCAGCAGCTTATCCAGGGTTGGCAACACTGAAGCTTTCTTT.

The chain has TRBV19 and TRBJ2-2; perhaps TRBD1 as D (5 bases). In germline, CDR1 is LNHDA, CDR2 SQIVND (reference sequence). The ends were cut back, 1 base at V and 6 bases at J, with 6 bases in the middle. This CDR3 is 13 amino acids long. The CDR3 sequence: CASSIARAGELFF. The CDR3 nucleotides are TGTGCCAGTAGTATAGCCAGGGCCGGGGAGCTGTTTTTT. Drawing the rest from reference TRBV19 and TRBJ2-2, the complete variable domain is DGGITQSPKYLFRKEGQNVTLSCEQNLNHDAMYWYRQDPGQGLRLIYYSQIVNDFQKGDIAEGYSVSREKKESFPLTVTSAQKNPTAFYLCASSIARAGELFFGEGSRLTVL.

This chain joins TRBV24-1 and TRBJ2-3, with 7 bases fitting TRBD1. The germline gives CDR1 KGHDR, CDR2 SFDVKD. J was trimmed by 2 bases and V by 2 bases; bases with no gene match: 12. The CDR3 totals 18 residues. The CDR3 coding sequence is TGTGCCACCAGTGATTCCCCGTCCGGGACAGATATCACAGATACGCAGTATTTT. Translating it yields CATSDSPSGTDITDTQYF.

The chain couples TRBV20-1 to TRBJ2-3; TRBD2 matches at 8 bases. The V segment lost 3 bases and the J segment 5 bases; nucleotides outside the gene matches: 7. CDR3 length equals 14 residues. The germline V gene encodes CDR1 DFQATT and CDR2 SNEGSKA (reference sequence). In nucleotides, the CDR3 is TGCAGTGCTAGTACGGGGGGGCCTATAGATACGCAGTATTTT. This codes for CSASTGGPIDTQYF.

The CDR3 protein is CASSFLDRGYNEQFF. The CDR3 DNA is TGTGCCAGCAGCTTTCTGGACAGGGGTTACAATGAGCAGTTCTTC. The V call is TRBV7-3, the J call TRBJ2-1; TRBD1 matches 9 bases. V dropped 3 bases and J dropped 4; count of bases not matched to a gene: 4. Germline CDR1 reads SGHTA; CDR2 reads FQGTGA. The CDR3 is 15 amino acids.

V is TRBV5-1 and J is TRBJ2-7, with D hard to call. In germline, CDR1 is SGHRS, CDR2 YFSETQ. The V gene lost 0 bases and the J gene lost 6 bases, with 7 bases spanning the gap. This CDR3 has 12 amino acids. In DNA, the CDR3 is TGCGCCAGCAGCTTGGTCTCCGGCGAGCAGTACTTC. It codes for CASSLVSGEQYF.

The sample holds a few counts of this clone. The chain is built from TRBV11-2 and TRBJ1-5; 7 bases are shared with TRBD1. The ends lost 2 bases at V and 2 bases at J; junction bases unmatched: 12. The CDR3 has 18 residues. From germline, CDR1 is SGHAT and CDR2 FQNNGV. For the CDR3, the DNA is TGTGCCAGCAGCTTACGGGGAGAGGGGGCAGGCGGCAATCAGCCCCAGCATTTT. Its protein is CASSLRGEGAGGNQPQHF.

This chain connects TRBV7-3 to TRBJ2-1, with TRBD1 matching over 9 bases. Germline V gives CDR1 SGHTA, CDR2 FQGTGA. This CDR3 comprises 15 residues. The V segment lost 5 bases and the J segment 6 bases; nucleotides outside the gene matches: 8. The CDR3 sequence: CASSDRDRAPNEQFF. Written as DNA, the CDR3 is TGTGCCAGCAGCGACCGGGACAGGGCTCCCAATGAGCAGTTCTTC.

This chain links TRBV5-1 with TRBJ1-6; 9 bases are a match to TRBD1. CDR1 is SGHRS and CDR2 is YFSETQ in the germline V gene. V dropped 4 bases and J dropped 8; count of bases not matched to a gene: 4. The CDR3 contains 14 residues. CDR3: CASSQGQGYSPLHF. The CDR3 region has the DNA TGCGCCAGCAGCCAGGGACAGGGATATTCACCCCTCCACTTT.

V gene TRBV3-1 (or the pseudogene TRBV3-2) combines with J gene TRBJ2-5; no clear D gene. The CDR3 loop spans 14 amino acids. Germline values: CDR1 LGHDT, CDR2 YNNKEL (reference sequence). Trimming stripped 8 bases from V and 5 bases from J, with 18 bases between. In DNA, the CDR3 is TGTGCCAGCGCGCCTTCAGGCGTGACGGAGACCCAGTACTTC. Its protein is CASAPSGVTETQYF.

V usage is TRBV9 and J usage is TRBJ1-2; no reliable D call. Germline CDR1 is SGDLS and CDR2 is YYNGEE. The length of the CDR3 is 11 residues. Trimming stripped 4 bases from V and 4 bases from J, with 5 bases between. CDR3 region: CASSPFYGYTF. CDR3 coding DNA: TGTGCCAGCAGCCCTTTCTATGGCTACACCTTC.

The table lists this clone with a count of one. The V call is TRBV2, the J call TRBJ2-7; TRBD1 might be the D (6 bases). CDR1 SNHLY and CDR2 FYNNEI come from the germline V gene. The V end lost 10 bases, the J end lost 0 bases, and 13 bases lay between the germline ends. The CDR3 consists of 13 residues. The CDR3: CAITGPSSYEQYF. Here the CDR3 DNA reads TGTGCCATAACAGGGCCGAGCTCCTACGAGCAGTACTTC.

The chain uses TRBV12-3 or TRBV12-4 and TRBJ2-2, with D hard to call. The CDR3 spans 13 residues. V shed 6 bases and J shed 3 bases, with 8 bases lying between them. The CDR3 here is CASSRGYTGELFF. The CDR3 DNA reads as TGTGCCAGCAGCCGCGGTTACACCGGGGAGCTGTTTTTT.

The J gene is TRBJ1-1, the V gene TRBV5-5, with a weak D call TRBD1 (5 bases). CDR3 length equals 18 residues. The V end lost 0 bases, the J end lost 0 bases, and 18 bases lay between the germline ends. Looked up from germline, CDR1 is SGHKS and CDR2 is YYEKEE (reference sequence). CDR3 amino acids: CASSLGGRVEVMNTEAFF. CDR3 nucleotide sequence: TGTGCCAGCAGCTTGGGGGGCAGGGTTGAAGTAATGAACACTGAAGCTTTCTTT.

The chain employs TRBV7-8 and TRBJ2-1, with D maybe TRBD1 (5 bases). CDR3 length: 15 amino acids. Per the germline V gene, CDR1 is SGHVS and CDR2 is FQNEAQ. The ends were cut back, 5 bases at V and 4 bases at J, with 15 bases in the middle. The chain's CDR3 is CASSPRGLVYNEQFF. CDR3 nucleotides: TGTGCCAGCAGCCCAAGGGGCCTGGTGTACAATGAGCAGTTCTTC.

The chain uses TRBV5-1 and TRBJ2-2; 9 bases are a match to TRBD1. CDR1 SGHRS and CDR2 YFSETQ come from the germline V gene. The CDR3 has 16 amino acids. V shed 2 bases, J shed 5 bases, and the junction held 7 bases outside the gene matches. The CDR3 is CASSFGGQGRTGELFF. CDR3 sequence (DNA): TGCGCCAGCAGCTTTGGCGGACAGGGGAGGACCGGGGAGCTGTTTTTT.

This chain uses TRBV5-4 with TRBJ2-3; TRBD1 aligns across 7 bases. CDR3 length equals 15 residues. Trimming cost V 4 bases and J 1 base; bases outside gene matches: 6. From germline, CDR1 is SGHNT and CDR2 YYREEE (reference sequence). This CDR3 is CASSLGGARTDTQYF. As DNA, the CDR3 is TGTGCCAGCAGCCTAGGGGGCGCCCGCACAGATACGCAGTATTTT.